The present TCR beta chain was sequenced within a study of shared clonotypes between healthy human individuals. General study points: Generation of non-shared clonotypes was less probable than generation of clonotypes shared by all four donors. Sharing across a few donors was seen in 5% to 5.5% of naive CD4 clonotypes.

The V and J ends lost 6 bases and 0 bases, in that order; junction bases with no gene match: 7. CDR3 length equals 15 residues. Germline V gives CDR1 MNHEY, CDR2 SVGAGI. To note about this clone: What it recognizes is unknown.

TCRdb's copy holds only in-frame clones and misses some; the assay was immunoSEQ multiplex PCR. Among over 2 million clones listed, 90% to 95% were seen once. The donors, healthy adults who were HIV-negative, had experienced no recent acute infections or vaccinations. A CD45RA+ naive subset and a CD45RA-negative memory subset were split from CD4+ cells. The material sequenced was naive CD4+ T cells sorted from blood. Subset denoted: CD45RA+ positively selected. The TCR originated in a man aged 18 to 35 in good health. The gene calls are TRBV6-5 and TRBJ1-2; 7 bases align to TRBD1. The CDR3: CASRQGFNANYGYTF. The CDR3 DNA is TGTGCCAGCAGACAGGGGTTCAACGCTAACTATGGCTACACCTTC.